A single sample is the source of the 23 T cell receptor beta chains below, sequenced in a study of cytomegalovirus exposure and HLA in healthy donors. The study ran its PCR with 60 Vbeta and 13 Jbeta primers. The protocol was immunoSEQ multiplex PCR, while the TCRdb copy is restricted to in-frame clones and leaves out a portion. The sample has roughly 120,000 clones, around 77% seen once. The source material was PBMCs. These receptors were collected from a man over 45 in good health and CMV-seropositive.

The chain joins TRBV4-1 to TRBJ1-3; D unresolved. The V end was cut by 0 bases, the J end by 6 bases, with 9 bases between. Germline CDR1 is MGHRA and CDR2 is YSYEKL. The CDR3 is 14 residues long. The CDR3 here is CASSQDTALNTIYF. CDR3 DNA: TGCGCCAGCAGCCAAGATACAGCCTTAAACACCATATATTTT.

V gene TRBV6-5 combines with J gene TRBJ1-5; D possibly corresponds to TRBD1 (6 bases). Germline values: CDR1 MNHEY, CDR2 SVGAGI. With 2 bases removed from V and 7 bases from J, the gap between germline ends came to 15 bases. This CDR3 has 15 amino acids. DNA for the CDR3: TGTGCCAGCAGTTACGGGCGGGGGGCGGGGCAGCCCCAGCATTTT. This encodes CASSYGRGAGQPQHF.

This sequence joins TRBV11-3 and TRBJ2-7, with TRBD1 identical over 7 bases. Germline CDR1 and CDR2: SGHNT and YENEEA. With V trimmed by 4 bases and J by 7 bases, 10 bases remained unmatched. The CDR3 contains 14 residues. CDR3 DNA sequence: TGTGCCAGCAGCTCCTCGACAGGGTTGGAAGAGCAGTACTTC. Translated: CASSSSTGLEEQYF.

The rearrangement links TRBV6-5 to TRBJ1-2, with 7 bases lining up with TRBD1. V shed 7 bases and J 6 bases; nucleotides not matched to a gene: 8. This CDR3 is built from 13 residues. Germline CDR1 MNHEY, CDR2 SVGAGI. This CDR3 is CASMWVGGNGYTF. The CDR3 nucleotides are TGTGCCAGCATGTGGGTAGGGGGCAATGGCTACACCTTC.

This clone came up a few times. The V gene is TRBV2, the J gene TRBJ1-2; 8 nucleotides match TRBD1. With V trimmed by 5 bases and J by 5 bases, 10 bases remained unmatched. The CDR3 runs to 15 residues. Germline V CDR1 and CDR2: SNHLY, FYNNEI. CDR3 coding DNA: TGTGCCAGCAGTCCCGGGACAGGAGAGCGATATGGCTACACCTTC. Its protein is CASSPGTGERYGYTF.

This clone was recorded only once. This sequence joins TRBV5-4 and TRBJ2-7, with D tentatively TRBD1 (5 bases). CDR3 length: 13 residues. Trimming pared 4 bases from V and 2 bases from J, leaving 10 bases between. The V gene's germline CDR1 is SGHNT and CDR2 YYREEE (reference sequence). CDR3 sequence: CASSVEGAYEQYF. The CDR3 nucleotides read TGTGCCAGCAGCGTCGAAGGGGCCTACGAGCAGTACTTC.

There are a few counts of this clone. The CDR3 coding sequence is TGTGCCAGCAGCTTAAGACCCCCCGGCGGTACGCAGTATTTT. This encodes CASSLRPPGGTQYF. The rearrangement uses TRBV7-2 and TRBJ2-3, with D unresolved. Trimming removed 2 bases at V and 8 bases at J, with 14 bases between. The CDR3 is made up of 14 amino acids. CDR1 SGHTA and CDR2 FQGNSA come from the germline V gene.

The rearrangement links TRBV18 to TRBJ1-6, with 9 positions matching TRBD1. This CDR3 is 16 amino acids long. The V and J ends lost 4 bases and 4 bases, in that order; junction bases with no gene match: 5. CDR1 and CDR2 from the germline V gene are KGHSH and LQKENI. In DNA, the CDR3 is TGTGCCAGCTCACTTACAGGGGGCGCGTATAATTCACCCCTCCACTTT. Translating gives CASSLTGGAYNSPLHF.

The CDR3 nucleotides are TGTGCCAGCATTAGGACTAGCGGGTCCTACGAGCAGTACTTC. It translates to CASIRTSGSYEQYF. The chain couples TRBV28 to TRBJ2-7, with 11 positions matching TRBD2. Unmatched junction bases numbered 3, after V lost 7 bases and J lost 1 base. Looked up from germline, CDR1 is MDHEN and CDR2 is SYDVKM. This CDR3 has 14 residues.

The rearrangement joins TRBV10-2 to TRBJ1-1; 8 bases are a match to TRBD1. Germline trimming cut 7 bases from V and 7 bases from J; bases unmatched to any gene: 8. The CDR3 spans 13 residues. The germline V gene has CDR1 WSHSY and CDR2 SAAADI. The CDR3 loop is CASTEDRALEAFF. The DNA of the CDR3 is TGCGCCAGCACCGAGGACAGGGCCCTTGAAGCTTTCTTT.

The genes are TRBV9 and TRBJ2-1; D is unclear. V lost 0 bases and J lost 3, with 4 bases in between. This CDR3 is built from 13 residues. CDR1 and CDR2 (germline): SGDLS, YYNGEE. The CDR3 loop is CASSVDGYNEQFF. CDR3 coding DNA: TGTGCCAGCAGCGTAGACGGCTACAATGAGCAGTTCTTC.

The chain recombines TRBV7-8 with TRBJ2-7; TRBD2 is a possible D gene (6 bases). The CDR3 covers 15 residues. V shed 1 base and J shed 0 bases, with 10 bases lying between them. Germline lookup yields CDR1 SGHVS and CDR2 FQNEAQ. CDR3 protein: CASSLESGLSYEQYF. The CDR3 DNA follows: TGTGCCAGCAGCTTAGAGAGCGGGCTCTCCTACGAGCAGTACTTC.

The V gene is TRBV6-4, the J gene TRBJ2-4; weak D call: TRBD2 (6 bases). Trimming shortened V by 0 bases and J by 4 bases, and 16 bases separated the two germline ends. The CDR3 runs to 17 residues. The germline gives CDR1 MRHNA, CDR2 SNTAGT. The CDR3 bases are TGTGCCAGCAGTGACTCGAGTAATAGCGGCACTAAAAACATTCAGTACTTC. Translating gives CASSDSSNSGTKNIQYF.

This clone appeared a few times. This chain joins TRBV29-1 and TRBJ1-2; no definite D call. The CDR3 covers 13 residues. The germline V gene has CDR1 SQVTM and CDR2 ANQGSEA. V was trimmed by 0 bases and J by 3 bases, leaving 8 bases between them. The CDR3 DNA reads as TGCAGCGTTGAAGAGTACAACCACTATGGCTACACCTTC. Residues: CSVEEYNHYGYTF. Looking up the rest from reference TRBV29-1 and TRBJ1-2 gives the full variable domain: SAVISQKPSRDICQRGTSLTIQCQVDSQVTMMFWYRQQPGQSLTLIATANQGSEATYESGFVIDKFPISRPNLTFSTLTVSNMSPEDSSIYLCSVEEYNHYGYTFGSGTRLTVV.

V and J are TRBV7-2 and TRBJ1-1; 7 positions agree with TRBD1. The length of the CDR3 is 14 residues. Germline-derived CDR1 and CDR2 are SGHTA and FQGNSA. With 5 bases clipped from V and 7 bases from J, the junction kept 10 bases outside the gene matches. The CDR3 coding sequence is TGTGCCAGCAGCCAAAACAGGGGCAGGAGTGAAGCTTTCTTT. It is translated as CASSQNRGRSEAFF.

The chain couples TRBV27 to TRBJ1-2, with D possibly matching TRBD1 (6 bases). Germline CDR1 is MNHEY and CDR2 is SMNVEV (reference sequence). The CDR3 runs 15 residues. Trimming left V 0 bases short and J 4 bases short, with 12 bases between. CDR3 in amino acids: CASSLSGGPPYGYTF. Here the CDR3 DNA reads TGTGCCAGCAGTTTATCTGGGGGCCCCCCCTATGGCTACACCTTC.

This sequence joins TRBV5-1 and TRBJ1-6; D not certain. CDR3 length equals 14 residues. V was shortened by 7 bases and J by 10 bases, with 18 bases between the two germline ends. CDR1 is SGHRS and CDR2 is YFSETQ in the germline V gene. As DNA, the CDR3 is TGCGCCAGCGCCCCAACTCAGGAGGGATCACCCCTCCACTTT. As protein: CASAPTQEGSPLHF.

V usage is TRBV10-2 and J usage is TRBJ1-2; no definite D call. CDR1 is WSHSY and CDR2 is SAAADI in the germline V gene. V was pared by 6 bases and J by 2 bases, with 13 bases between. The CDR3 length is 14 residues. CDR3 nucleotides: TGCGCCAGCAGGGGAGACTATCCGAACTATGGCTACACCTTC. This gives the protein CASRGDYPNYGYTF.

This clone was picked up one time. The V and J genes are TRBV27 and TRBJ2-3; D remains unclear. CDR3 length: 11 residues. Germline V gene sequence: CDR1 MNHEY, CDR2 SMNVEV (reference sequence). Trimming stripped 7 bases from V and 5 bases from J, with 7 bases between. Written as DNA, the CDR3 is TGTGCCAGCATTTTCGGAGATACGCAGTATTTT. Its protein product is CASIFGDTQYF.

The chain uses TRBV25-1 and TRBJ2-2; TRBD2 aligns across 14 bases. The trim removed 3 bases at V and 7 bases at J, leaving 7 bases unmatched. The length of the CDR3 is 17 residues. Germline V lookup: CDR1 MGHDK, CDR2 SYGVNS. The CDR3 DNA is TGTGCCAGCAGTGAGTTTGGACTAGCGGGAGGTGTCGGGGAGCTGTTTTTT. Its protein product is CASSEFGLAGGVGELFF.

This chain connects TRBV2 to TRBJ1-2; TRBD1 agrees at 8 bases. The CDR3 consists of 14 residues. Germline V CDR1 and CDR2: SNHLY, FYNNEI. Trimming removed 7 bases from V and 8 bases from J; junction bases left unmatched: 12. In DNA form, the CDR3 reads TGTGCCAGCACCCGACCGGGACAGGTGGACGGCTACACCTTC. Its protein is CASTRPGQVDGYTF.

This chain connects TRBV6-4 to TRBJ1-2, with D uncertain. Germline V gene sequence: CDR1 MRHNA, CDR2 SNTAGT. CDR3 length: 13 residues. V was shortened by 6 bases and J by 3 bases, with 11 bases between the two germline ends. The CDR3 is CASRAGLHYGYTF. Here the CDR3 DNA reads TGTGCCAGCAGAGCTGGACTGCACTATGGCTACACCTTC.

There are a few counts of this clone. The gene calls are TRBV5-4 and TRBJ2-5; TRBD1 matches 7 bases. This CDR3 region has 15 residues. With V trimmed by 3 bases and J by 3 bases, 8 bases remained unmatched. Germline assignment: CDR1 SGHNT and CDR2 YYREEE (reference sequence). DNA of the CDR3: TGTGCCAGCAGCTCCGCTAGACAGGGCGAAGAGACCCAGTACTTC. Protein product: CASSSARQGEETQYF. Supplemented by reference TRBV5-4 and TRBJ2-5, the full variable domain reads ETGVTQSPTHLIKTRGQQVTLRCSSQSGHNTVSWYQQALGQGPQFIFQYYREEENGRGNFPPRFSGLQFPNYSSELNVNALELDDSALYLCASSSARQGEETQYFGPGTRLLVL.